The rows below give T cell receptor beta chains drawn from one sample of a study of vaccination effects on CD4 cells after COVID-19. Libraries were prepared by immunoSEQ multiplex PCR; TCRdb keeps only in-frame clonotypes and omits some of them. The data contain fewer than 25,000 clones, roughly 80% of them singletons. Their antigens remain unidentified. The starting material was CD4+ T cells from PBMCs cultured with HCoV-NL63 spike peptides, obtained before COVID-19 vaccination. Receptor source: a human donor who received a COVID-19 vaccine. Each CDR3 is given with its conserved first and last residue. D genes are given only for firm matches. The size of a clone is reported for some rows only, either as once, few or many, or as a class for expanded clones.

V	size	J	D	DNA	CDR3
TRBV18	NA	TRBJ2-7	NA	TGTGCCAGCTCACCAGCAGGAACCGCCTACGAGCAGTACTTC	CASSPAGTAYEQYF
TRBV10-1	NA	TRBJ1-5	NA	TGCGCCAGCAGTGAGGGACTTCAGCCCCAGCATTTT	CASSEGLQPQHF
TRBV3-1/TRBV3-2	NA	TRBJ1-4	NA	TGTGCCAGCAGCCAAGATCTGGGTACGGCTAATGAAAAACTGTTTTTT	CASSQDLGTANEKLFF
TRBV10-3	NA	TRBJ2-2	NA	TGTGCCATCAGTGAGTCTTCGGCACGGGACAACAAGGAGCTGTTTTTT	CAISESSARDNKELFF
TRBV4-2	NA	TRBJ1-5	NA	TGTGCCAGCAGCCAAGTTGTCCCGGAGGGCAATCAGCCCCAGCATTTT	CASSQVVPEGNQPQHF
TRBV19	NA	TRBJ2-3	NA	TGTGCCACCCTACCACGAAGCACAGATACGCAGTATTTT	CATLPRSTDTQYF
TRBV7-9	few	TRBJ2-1	TRBD1	TGTGCCAGCAGCTTGGGACAGGGGTACAATGAGCAGTTCTTC	CASSLGQGYNEQFF
TRBV18	NA	TRBJ2-1	TRBD2	TGTGCCAGCTCGCCCCCGATTACTAGCGCAACGGGCAATGAGCAGTTCTTC	CASSPPITSATGNEQFF
TRBV11-2	few	TRBJ1-2	NA	TGTGCCAGCAGTTCCTTACAGGGAGGTGGTGGCTACACCTTC	CASSSLQGGGGYTF
TRBV5-1	NA	TRBJ2-2	NA	TGCGCCAGCAGCTTGGCCCAGAGCACCGGGGAGCTGTTTTTT	CASSLAQSTGELFF
TRBV6-1	NA	TRBJ2-7	NA	TGTGCCAGCAGTGAAGTTTGGCAGGCCTCCTACGAGCAGTACTTC	CASSEVWQASYEQYF
TRBV6-1	NA	TRBJ2-6	NA	TGTGCCAGCAGTGAAGCGTCGGCTGGGGCCAACGTCCTGACTTTC	CASSEASAGANVLTF
TRBV7-8	NA	TRBJ1-2	NA	TGTGCCAGCAGCTTACGAACAGTGCGGCGGGATAACTATGGCTACACCTTC	CASSLRTVRRDNYGYTF
TRBV6-5	once	TRBJ2-7	NA	TGTGCCAGCAGTTACTTTCGCGGGAAGGGATACGAGCAGTACTTC	CASSYFRGKGYEQYF
TRBV6-2/TRBV6-3	few	TRBJ2-2	TRBD2	TGTGCCAGCAGTTACAGCGGGGAGAACACCGGGGAGCTGTTTTTT	CASSYSGENTGELFF
TRBV24-1	NA	TRBJ1-2	NA	TGTGCCACCAGCCAGGAGAACTATGGCTACACCTTC	CATSQENYGYTF
TRBV6-4	NA	TRBJ2-7	NA	TGTGCCAGCACCAACTCGTCGGACGTCGGCTACGAGCAGTACTTC	CASTNSSDVGYEQYF
TRBV23-1	NA	TRBJ2-7	TRBD2	TGCGCCAGCAGTCACCGCGGGACTACTCGGGGGGGGGACCTCTACGAGCAGTACTTC	CASSHRGTTRGGDLYEQYF
TRBV19	NA	TRBJ1-2	NA	TGTGCCAGTAGTATAGATATGAGACAGGTGGTAACTAACTATGGCTACACCTTC	CASSIDMRQVVTNYGYTF
TRBV7-8	NA	TRBJ2-7	TRBD2	TGTGCCAGCAGCGAGCGGGAGAGGCGCGAGCAGTACTTC	CASSERERREQYF
TRBV11-3	NA	TRBJ2-1	TRBD2	TGTGCCAGCAGCCCTTCTAGCGGAGCTTACAATGAGCAGTTCTTC	CASSPSSGAYNEQFF
TRBV11-1	few	TRBJ1-3	NA	TGTGCCAGCAGCTTAGGATACGACCACTCTGGAAACACCATATATTTT	CASSLGYDHSGNTIYF
TRBV10-3	NA	TRBJ1-1	TRBD1	TGTGCCATATCGACAGGGGAAAGGAACACTGAAGCTTTCTTT	CAISTGERNTEAFF
TRBV12-3/TRBV12-4	NA	TRBJ1-1	NA	TGTGCCAGCAGTTTTGTAGGCAGGGGAGAAGCTTTCTTT	CASSFVGRGEAFF
TRBV7-8	NA	TRBJ2-3	TRBD2	TGTGCCAGCAGCTTAGTTGTGACTAGCGGGGCGAGCACAGATACGCAGTATTTT	CASSLVVTSGASTDTQYF
TRBV9	NA	TRBJ1-4	NA	TGTGCCAGCAGCGCGGGGCCTGGCGGTGAAAAACTGTTTTTT	CASSAGPGGEKLFF
TRBV13	NA	TRBJ1-1	NA	TGTGCCAGCCGGGGTTCGGGACGGGGCACTGAAGCTTTCTTT	CASRGSGRGTEAFF
TRBV21-1	NA	TRBJ1-3	NA	TGTGCCAGCAGCAACTTCCTGACAGGGGCTGGAAACACCATATATTTT	CASSNFLTGAGNTIYF
TRBV2	NA	TRBJ1-5	TRBD1	TGTGCCAGCAGGGTCGGGGGACAGAGCAATCAGCCCCAGCATTTT	CASRVGGQSNQPQHF
TRBV5-6	NA	TRBJ2-7	NA	TGTGCCAGCAGCTCGGAAACCTACGAGCAGTACTTC	CASSSETYEQYF
TRBV12-3/TRBV12-4	NA	TRBJ2-3	NA	TGTGCCAGCAGTTTTGACGGGTCAGATACGCAGTATTTT	CASSFDGSDTQYF
TRBV7-9	NA	TRBJ1-2	TRBD1	TGTGCCAGCAGTTTGACAGGGGGCTCTCGTAGCGGCTACACCTTC	CASSLTGGSRSGYTF
TRBV3-1/TRBV3-2	NA	TRBJ1-4	NA	TGTGCCAGCAGCCAGGGAACCGTTGGTGAAAAACTGTTTTTT	CASSQGTVGEKLFF
TRBV5-5	once	TRBJ1-5	NA	TGTGCCAGCAGCCGCGCAGGGGAGGGTCAGCCCCAGCATTTT	CASSRAGEGQPQHF
TRBV28	few	TRBJ1-2	NA	TGTGCCAGCAGTGAAGATTACGGCTACACCTTC	CASSEDYGYTF
TRBV7-6	few	TRBJ1-1	NA	TGTGCCAGCCTGGGAGCAGGATCAAATGTAGCTTTCTTT	CASLGAGSNVAFF